The 27 T cell receptor beta chains listed next were all sequenced from one sample in a study of tumor and adjacent non-tumor tissue in lung cancer. A modified ARM-PCR protocol with three rounds of nested PCR amplified TCRbeta. TCRdb redid the calling of the multiplex PCR reads with MiXCR, one entry per CDR3 protein. The sample includes over 85,000 distinct CDR3 sequences, approximately 84% of them seen just once. This sample's RNA came from whole unsorted tissue. Source material: lung tumor tissue. All receptors come from a man in his sixties or seventies with non-small cell lung cancer.

As concerns this clonotype: Compared with germline, one end of the junction differs, possibly owing to a read error. The rearrangement uses TRBV6-1 and TRBJ1-5; D is possibly TRBD1 (6 bases). Germline assignment: CDR1 MNHNS and CDR2 SASEGT. CDR3 length: 17 amino acids. The CDR3 region has the DNA TGTGCCTGCAGTGAGATTCGGGACAATCTTGGCAATCAGCCCCAGCATTTT. It yields the protein CACSEIRDNLGNQPQHF.

A remark on this clonotype: Its ends do not fully match the called genes, so a read error is possible. This rearrangement joins TRBV6-2 or TRBV6-3 to TRBJ2-3; no clear D gene. This CDR3 is 15 amino acids long. The V gene's germline CDR1 is MNHEY and CDR2 SVGEGT. CDR3 nucleotides: TGTGCCAGAAGTTACCGGGTCCCACAGACAGATACGCAGTATTTT. Protein product: CARSYRVPQTDTQYF.

About this clonotype itself: The germline gene is not matched at one end of the junction; a read error may be the cause. This chain connects TRBV4-1 to TRBJ2-2, with D perhaps matching TRBD2 (6 bases). From germline, CDR1 is MGHRA and CDR2 YSYEKL. The CDR3 is made up of 19 amino acids. The CDR3 loop reads CTSSQVSFSAGSVTRELFF. The CDR3 nucleotides are TGCACTAGCAGCCAAGTTTCATTTTCGGCGGGATCAGTCACCAGGGAGCTGTTTTTT.

About this clonotype itself: One end of the junction is discordant with germline, which a read error may explain. This chain uses TRBV10-3 with TRBJ1-2; TRBD1 might be the D (5 bases). This CDR3 spans 15 amino acids. Germline assignment: CDR1 ENHRY and CDR2 SYGVKD. The CDR3 DNA sequence: TGTGTCATCAGTGAGTCTAGCGGGGACTTTTATGGCTATACCTTC. Translation gives CVISESSGDFYGYTF.

The sample holds one count of this clonotype. The junction departs from germline at one end; a sequencing error may be responsible. This chain connects TRBV11-2 to TRBJ2-2; 12 bases are a match to TRBD2. The CDR3 runs 15 residues. Germline CDR1 is SGHAT and CDR2 is FQNNGV. This CDR3 is CASDPLAGGTGGLFF. DNA of the CDR3: TGTGCCAGCGACCCCCTAGCGGGGGGGACCGGGGGGCTGTTTTTT.

This chain joins TRBV29-1 and TRBJ1-4; the D is unclear. V lost 6 bases and J lost 6, with 14 bases in between. Germline CDR1 is SQVTM and CDR2 is ANQGSEA. The CDR3 has 13 amino acids. CDR3 loop: CSVCRTPHEKLFF. In DNA form, the CDR3 reads TGCAGCGTCTGCCGCACTCCCCATGAAAAACTGTTTTTT.

On this clonotype: Germline is not matched at one junction end, which may reflect a read error. This chain uses TRBV12-3 or TRBV12-4 with TRBJ1-1, with unresolved D. This CDR3 contains 13 residues. The CDR3 coding sequence is TGTGGCAGCAGTTTAGCCCGAAAGACTGAAGCTTTCTTT. This sequence encodes CGSSLARKTEAFF.

This clonotype showed up just a few times. At one end, the junction sequence differs from germline, possibly due to a read error. This sequence joins TRBV4-3 and TRBJ2-3, with a tentative D call TRBD2 (5 bases). CDR1 and CDR2 (germline): LGHNA, YSLEER. The CDR3 is 15 amino acids. Here the CDR3 reads CASSSSLGMADTQYF. The CDR3 region has the DNA TGTGCCAGCAGCTCTAGCCTCGGGATGGCAGATACGCAGTATTTT.

This clonotype has at least ten counts. The CDR3 nucleotides are TGCAGTGCTAGGACAGGGAATTCACCCCTCCACTTT. Translation gives CSARTGNSPLHF. The rearrangement joins TRBV20-1 to TRBJ1-6, with 7 bases fitting TRBD1. Germline loops: CDR1 DFQATT, CDR2 SNEGSKA (reference sequence). V lost 3 bases, J lost 7 bases, and 0 bases stayed unmatched. The CDR3 extends over 12 amino acids.

This clonotype was observed once. V is TRBV11-2 and J is TRBJ2-1, with D perhaps TRBD2 (6 bases). Per germline, CDR1 SGHAT and CDR2 FQNNGV. Trimming cost V 6 bases and J 3 bases, with 24 bases left between them. This CDR3 is 18 amino acids long. As DNA, the CDR3 is TGTGCCAGCAGATTATATGTGCGGGACTGGGCATTCTACAATGAGCAGTTCTTC. Translating it yields CASRLYVRDWAFYNEQFF.

Details on this clonotype: The conserved final phenylalanine or tryptophan is absent from the CDR3, which likely points to a read error. The chain links TRBV13 to TRBJ2-7, with a tentative D call TRBD2 (6 bases). Germline CDR1 PRHDT, CDR2 FYEKMQ (reference sequence). CDR3 length: 13 residues. The CDR3 spells CAISSTTGDDQYI. The CDR3 nucleotides are TGTGCCATCAGCTCAACCACGGGGGACGATCAGTACATC.

This chain connects TRBV6-5 to TRBJ2-5; TRBD1 might be the D (6 bases). Germline CDR1 is MNHEY and CDR2 is SVGAGI. The ends were cut back, 4 bases at V and 5 bases at J, with 14 bases in the middle. This CDR3 has 14 residues. The CDR3 coding sequence is TGTGCCAGCAGTTGCCAAGAGAGGGGGGAGACCCAGTACTTC. Its protein product is CASSCQERGETQYF.

The V and J genes are TRBV29-1 and TRBJ1-2; no definite D call. Germline CDR1 and CDR2: SQVTM and ANQGSEA. The CDR3 spans 13 residues. CDR3 nucleotide sequence: TGCTTCGTTATCCAGACGGGAGCCTATGGCTACACCTTC. Translated, it gives CFVIQTGAYGYTF.

In the case of this clonotype: One end of the junction is discordant with germline, which a read error may explain. The chain joins TRBV6-6 to TRBJ1-3; 11 nucleotides match TRBD1. Germline V gives CDR1 MNHNY, CDR2 SVGAGI (reference sequence). The CDR3 is 15 residues long. CDR3 region: CAGSTLGQGGSTIYF. The CDR3 nucleotides read TGTGCCGGCAGCACCTTGGGACAGGGGGGAAGCACCATATATTTT.

With respect to this clonotype: The final CDR3 position lacks the conserved phenylalanine or tryptophan, pointing to a likely read error. The chain links TRBV12-5 to TRBJ2-3; D may be TRBD2 (5 bases). The germline CDR1 and CDR2 sequences are LGHNT and FRNRAP. CDR3 size: 12 residues. CDR3 sequence (DNA): TGTACTAGTGGTCACAGTGAAGGTACGCAGTATTTA. Translated, it gives CTSGHSEGTQYL.

A note on this clonotype: One end of the junction varies from germline; a read error may be responsible. The chain has TRBV11-3 and TRBJ2-3; no definite D call. The CDR3 is 15 amino acids. The V gene's germline CDR1 is SGHNT and CDR2 YENEEA. CDR3 in amino acids: CPSTHQEVGTDTQYF. In nucleotides, the CDR3 is TGTCCCAGCACCCATCAGGAAGTAGGCACAGATACGCAGTATTTT.

J is TRBJ1-2 and V is TRBV6-5; no definite D call. CDR3 length: 13 amino acids. Germline V lookup: CDR1 MNHEY, CDR2 SVGAGI. The V and J ends lost 5 bases and 10 bases respectively, with 17 bases between them. The CDR3 protein is CASSHYGMEAYTF. Here the CDR3 DNA reads TGTGCCAGCAGTCACTACGGGATGGAGGCCTACACCTTC.

This clonotype has a handful of counts. The rearrangement joins TRBV5-4 to TRBJ2-1; D could derive from TRBD1 or TRBD2 (5 bases each). The V end was cut by 2 bases, the J end by 8 bases, with 17 bases between. The CDR3 is 15 amino acids. Germline CDR1 reads SGHNT; CDR2 reads YYREEE (reference sequence). In DNA, the CDR3 is TGTGCCAGCAGCTTTCGGGGCAGGGTGGGGGATGAGCAGTTCTTC. Protein product: CASSFRGRVGDEQFF.

This clonotype was detected many times. The chain couples TRBV30 to TRBJ2-7, with 8 bases matching TRBD2. Unmatched junction bases numbered 14, after V lost 1 base and J lost 3 bases. Germline values: CDR1 GTSNPN, CDR2 SVGIG (reference sequence). This CDR3 has 17 amino acids. The CDR3 DNA follows: TGTGCCTGGAGTGGAGCGCTGGCGGGAGGCCTCTTCTACGAGCAGTACTTC. Its protein is CAWSGALAGGLFYEQYF.

Note on this clonotype: This likely comes from a read error, as the CDR3 has no conserved phenylalanine or tryptophan at its end. V gene TRBV14 combines with J gene TRBJ2-1; perhaps TRBD2 as D (7 bases). V lost 4 bases and J 7 bases, leaving 17 bases between the germline ends. The CDR3 contains 15 residues. Germline lookup yields CDR1 SGHDN and CDR2 FVKESK. The CDR3 sequence is CASSLGGRNQNEQFS. The CDR3 DNA is TGTGCCAGCAGCCTGGGGGGGCGTAACCAAAATGAGCAGTTCTCC.

The rearrangement uses TRBV5-4 and TRBJ2-1, with D perhaps TRBD1 or TRBD2 (5 bases each). V lost 10 bases and J 8 bases, leaving 25 bases between the germline ends. This CDR3 contains 15 residues. Germline V gene lookup returns CDR1 SGHNT and CDR2 YYREEE (reference sequence). Here the CDR3 reads CAGIFGGRVGYEQFF. CDR3 sequence (DNA): TGTGCCGGCATCTTTGGAGGCAGGGTGGGGTATGAGCAGTTCTTC.

The CDR3: CATMTWTGLVTEAFF. As DNA, the CDR3 is TGTGCCACCATGACCTGGACAGGGTTGGTCACTGAAGCTTTCTTT. The V gene is TRBV6-5, the J gene TRBJ1-1; 8 bases are shared with TRBD1. The CDR3 spans 15 residues. Losses at the gene ends were 10 bases for V and 4 bases for J; bases not matched to a gene: 14. The germline gives CDR1 MNHEY, CDR2 SVGAGI.

This chain joins TRBV5-4 and TRBJ1-1; TRBD1 matches at 7 bases. Trimming removed 6 bases from V and 5 bases from J; junction bases left unmatched: 16. The CDR3 runs 16 residues. Looked up from germline, CDR1 is SGHNT and CDR2 is YYREEE (reference sequence). The CDR3 sequence: CASIFKTGTVGTEAFF. The CDR3 region has the DNA TGTGCCAGCATCTTTAAGACCGGGACAGTGGGTACTGAAGCTTTCTTT.

With regard to this clonotype: A junction boundary mismatches the germline segment, possibly from a read error. The V gene is TRBV6-6, the J gene TRBJ1-5, with 8 bases that match TRBD1. Germline V CDR1 and CDR2: MNHNY, SVGAGI (reference sequence). CDR3 size: 15 residues. The CDR3 DNA sequence: TGCGCCAGCAGTATCACAGGGGGGTTCAGTCAGCCCCAGCATTTT. It codes for CASSITGGFSQPQHF.

This chain links TRBV7-2 with TRBJ2-1; 8 nucleotides align to TRBD1. The length of the CDR3 is 17 residues. The germline gives CDR1 SGHTA, CDR2 FQGNSA. J lost 7 bases, V lost 2 bases, and 13 bases had no gene match. In DNA form, the CDR3 reads TGTGCCAGCAGCTTAAGGGGTGGGCAGGGGGCTTTGAATGAGCAGTTCTTC. It specifies CASSLRGGQGALNEQFF.

This clonotype was detected many times. The V call is TRBV12-3 or TRBV12-4, the J call TRBJ2-3; TRBD2 matches 7 bases. With V trimmed by 1 base and J by 0 bases, 4 bases remained unmatched. The length of the CDR3 is 16 residues. Here the CDR3 DNA reads TGTGCCAGCAGTTTAGGCGGGGGTACTAGCACAGATACGCAGTATTTT. This translates into CASSLGGGTSTDTQYF.

CDR3 sequence: CSVDRLVGVRHYF. The CDR3 DNA sequence: TGCAGCGTTGATCGTCTAGTAGGAGTGAGGCACTATTTT. The chain links TRBV29-1 to TRBJ2-3; no clear D gene. Trimming stripped 3 bases from V and 15 bases from J, with 22 bases between. CDR3 size: 13 residues. Germline V gene lookup returns CDR1 SQVTM and CDR2 ANQGSEA.